This TCR beta chain was retrieved from a study of blood T cell repertoires in COVID-19. As for the study in general: Samples of COVID-19 (acute and convalescent) were obtained from the United States, Italy and Spain.

Per the authors' pipeline: It was from reference gene primer amplification that nucleated cell counts were estimated. Sequencing was performed with immunoSEQ multiplex PCR; in TCRdb, only in-frame clones are kept and a portion is missing. The V and J calls and clone size come from that table; D and trimming were worked out from the DNA. The table records some 130,000 clones, 79% of them present only once. The sample consisted of peripheral blood. This clonotype was sampled from a man aged 55 to 70 with acute or convalescent COVID-19.

The CDR3 DNA follows: TGTGCCAGCAGCCAAGCGACAGGGATGAATGAAAAACTGTTTTTT. Encoded protein: CASSQATGMNEKLFF. The chain has TRBV3-1 (or the pseudogene TRBV3-2) and TRBJ1-4; TRBD1 aligns across 7 bases. The junction had 4 bases not matched to a gene; V was cut back by 1 base and J by 5 bases. The CDR3 has 15 residues. Germline V CDR1 and CDR2: LGHDT, YNNKEL (reference sequence).